The clone carrying this T cell receptor (beta chain) was seen repeatedly, ten times or more. Its antigen is undetermined. Total RNA was extracted at no less than 5.5 micrograms per sample. The data were taken from a study of blood T cells in healthy people across ages. V dropped 4 bases and J dropped 5 bases, with 11 bases sitting between them. The CDR3 extends over 13 amino acids. Study-wide results and caveats: TCR beta diversity, measured per million T cells, fell in a roughly linear way with age. In long-lived donors, naive CD4+ cell counts and diversity exceeded those of aged donors.

Primed by a sample-barcoded 5' primer and a J-beta primer mix, a second PCR proceeded for roughly 7 to 12 cycles. MiXCR, run by TCRdb on the 5' RACE reads, gives a single entry per CDR3 protein. The top ten hold 7.7% of the sample, which has about 1,500,000 distinct CDR3 sequences, 28% seen once. The TCR originated in a young woman in good health. This chain uses TRBV12-3 or TRBV12-4 with TRBJ2-5, with D perhaps matching TRBD2 (5 bases). The sequencing input was blood. The CDR3 region has the DNA TGTGCCAGCAGTTCCGGACTCGAGGAGACCCAGTACTTC. Protein product: CASSSGLEETQYF.